Each of the 30 T cell receptor beta chains below was sequenced from the same sample in a study of blood T cell repertoires in COVID-19. TCRdb keeps only in-frame clones here, not all; method: immunoSEQ multiplex PCR. The table shows approximately 90,000 clones, with approximately 89% occurring only once. The sequenced sample consisted of peripheral blood. All receptors come from a human donor with acute or convalescent COVID-19. The donor label of this sample is uncertain.

The rearrangement uses TRBV10-1 and TRBJ1-4; maybe TRBD1 (6 bases). The CDR3 runs to 14 residues. The V end lost 3 bases, the J end lost 7 bases, and 12 bases lay between the germline ends. Germline lookup yields CDR1 WNHNN and CDR2 SYGVQD (reference sequence). The CDR3 sequence is CASSDSGTTEKLFF. Here the CDR3 DNA reads TGCGCCAGCAGTGATTCCGGGACAACTGAAAAACTGTTTTTT.

V and J are TRBV28 and TRBJ2-7, with TRBD1 matching over 9 bases. The CDR3 totals 17 residues. J gave up 4 bases and V 3 bases, and 13 bases lay outside the gene matches. CDR1 MDHEN and CDR2 SYDVKM come from the germline V gene. For the CDR3, the DNA is TGTGCCAGCAGTTTCCCCCGTGTTGACAGGGGGATGTACGAGCAGTACTTC. As protein: CASSFPRVDRGMYEQYF.

This chain joins TRBV19 and TRBJ1-3; no clear D gene. This CDR3 is 13 amino acids long. V was pared by 7 bases and J by 0 bases, with 7 bases between. The germline gives CDR1 LNHDA, CDR2 SQIVND (reference sequence). CDR3 residues: CASKFSSGNTIYF. The DNA of the CDR3 is TGTGCCAGTAAGTTCAGCTCTGGAAACACCATATATTTT.

This sequence joins TRBV6-1 and TRBJ1-1; TRBD1 aligns across 8 bases. Germline V lookup: CDR1 MNHNS, CDR2 SASEGT. The CDR3 sequence is 16 residues long. J was trimmed by 5 bases and V by 0 bases; bases with no gene match: 8. CDR3: CASSEAKGQGRTEAFF. For the CDR3, the DNA is TGTGCCAGCAGTGAAGCAAAAGGACAGGGCAGGACTGAAGCTTTCTTT.

The chain links TRBV21-1 to TRBJ1-2. TRBV21-1 constitutes a pseudogene. This CDR3 contains 14 residues. The CDR3 region has the DNA TGTGCCAGCAGCGGGGGGTCAACTCTATATGGCTACACCTTC. This gives the protein CASSGGSTLYGYTF.

The chain couples TRBV4-2 to TRBJ1-5; 7 nucleotides agree with TRBD1. The CDR3 is made up of 16 amino acids. Trimming cost V 1 base and J 2 bases; bases outside gene matches: 5. CDR1 is LGHNA and CDR2 is YNFKEQ in the germline V gene. The CDR3 bases are TGTGCCAGCAGCCAAGGCGAGGGGGCTGGCAATCAGCCCCAGCATTTT. The encoded protein is CASSQGEGAGNQPQHF.

This clone was detected only a few times. V usage is TRBV5-1 and J usage is TRBJ1-2; D not resolved. Germline lookup yields CDR1 SGHRS and CDR2 YFSETQ. CDR3 length: 12 residues. V lost 4 bases and J lost 1, with 5 bases in between. CDR3 amino acids: CASSPLNYGYTF. The CDR3 DNA sequence: TGCGCCAGCAGCCCCCTTAACTATGGCTACACCTTC.

Here the CDR3 DNA reads TGTGCCACCAGCATCGGGATGGCTAACTATGGCTACACCTTC. Translating it yields CATSIGMANYGYTF. V gene TRBV15 combines with J gene TRBJ1-2; D is unresolved. Germline V CDR1 and CDR2: LNHNV, YYDKDF (reference sequence). The CDR3 consists of 14 residues. V lost 4 bases, J lost 0 bases, and 9 bases lay in between.

The rearrangement links TRBV6-2 or TRBV6-3 to TRBJ2-4, with a weak D call TRBD2 (5 bases). This CDR3 spans 16 amino acids. The germline V and J ends were trimmed by 6 bases and 1 base, with 16 bases remaining between them. CDR1 and CDR2 from the germline V gene are MNHEY and SVGEGT. In DNA, the CDR3 is TGTGCCAGCAGCCAGACGGGAAATGGGGCCAAAAACATTCAGTACTTC. Translating gives CASSQTGNGAKNIQYF.

The V call is TRBV7-3, the J call TRBJ2-2, with TRBD1 as a possible D gene (5 bases). This CDR3 contains 17 residues. The V end was cut by 5 bases, the J end by 3 bases, with 19 bases between. Germline CDR1 is SGHTA and CDR2 is FQGTGA. This CDR3 reads CASSPLVVQGDTGELFF. CDR3 DNA: TGTGCCAGCAGCCCCCTGGTGGTGCAGGGTGACACCGGGGAGCTGTTTTTT.

The V call is TRBV9, the J call TRBJ1-1, with unresolved D. Per germline, CDR1 SGDLS and CDR2 YYNGEE. The CDR3 runs to 13 residues. Trimming shortened V by 3 bases and J by 3 bases, and 9 bases separated the two germline ends. CDR3 region: CASSEQVDTEAFF. In nucleotides, the CDR3 is TGTGCCAGCAGCGAGCAGGTGGACACTGAAGCTTTCTTT. Together with reference TRBV9 and TRBJ1-1, the CDR3 gives the full variable domain: DSGVTQTPKHLITATGQRVTLRCSPRSGDLSVYWYQQSLDQGLQFLIQYYNGEERAKGNILERFSAQQFPDLHSELNLSSLELGDSALYFCASSEQVDTEAFFGQGTRLTVV.

The chain has TRBV28 and TRBJ2-6, with a tentative D call TRBD1 (6 bases). Trimming took 2 bases from V and 1 from J, leaving 9 bases between them. The CDR3 contains 16 residues. Germline CDR1 is MDHEN and CDR2 is SYDVKM. CDR3 sequence: CASSLGGFSGANVLTF. The CDR3, as DNA: TGTGCCAGCAGTTTAGGGGGCTTTTCTGGGGCCAACGTCCTGACTTTC.

V is TRBV18 and J is TRBJ1-4; D gene unclear. CDR1 KGHSH and CDR2 LQKENI come from the germline V gene. The length of the CDR3 is 15 residues. Trimming cost V 0 bases and J 6 bases, with 11 bases left between them. CDR3 in DNA: TGTGCCAGCTCACCACCGTACAGACCTTATGAAAAACTGTTTTTT. Protein: CASSPPYRPYEKLFF.

The chain carries TRBV9 and TRBJ1-1; D is ambiguous. V shed 4 bases and J shed 5 bases, with 6 bases lying between them. Germline V gene lookup returns CDR1 SGDLS and CDR2 YYNGEE. The CDR3 runs to 11 residues. The CDR3 region is CASSTGTEAFF. CDR3 nucleotides: TGTGCCAGCAGCACGGGGACTGAAGCTTTCTTT. Filled out from reference TRBV9 and TRBJ1-1, the complete variable domain reads DSGVTQTPKHLITATGQRVTLRCSPRSGDLSVYWYQQSLDQGLQFLIQYYNGEERAKGNILERFSAQQFPDLHSELNLSSLELGDSALYFCASSTGTEAFFGQGTRLTVV.

The rearrangement joins TRBV19 to TRBJ1-2; no definite D call. Germline CDR1 LNHDA, CDR2 SQIVND (reference sequence). V shed 4 bases and J shed 5 bases, with 14 bases lying between them. The CDR3 contains 14 residues. CDR3 amino acids: CASSTMASGYGYTF. Written as DNA, the CDR3 is TGTGCCAGTAGTACGATGGCGTCGGGATATGGCTACACCTTC.

The chain employs TRBV12-3 or TRBV12-4 and TRBJ2-7; D is uncertain. The V end lost 4 bases, the J end lost 0 bases, and 7 bases lay between the germline ends. The CDR3 is 13 amino acids. The chain's CDR3 is CASSSSSSYEQYF. CDR3 in DNA: TGTGCCAGCAGTTCAAGTAGCTCCTACGAGCAGTACTTC.

This clone was found a few times. V usage is TRBV2 and J usage is TRBJ2-7; possibly TRBD1 for D (5 bases). Germline V gene sequence: CDR1 SNHLY, CDR2 FYNNEI. The CDR3 has 12 residues. V was trimmed by 7 bases and J by 1 base, leaving 8 bases between them. The CDR3 DNA reads TGTGCCAGCAAAGGGGCGTCCTACGAGCAGTACTTC. Translating it yields CASKGASYEQYF.

This clone has a single count. The V and J genes are TRBV7-2 and TRBJ1-1, with D tentatively TRBD1 (6 bases). The CDR3 contains 14 residues. Trimming cost V 7 bases and J 5 bases, with 17 bases left between them. Germline CDR1 reads SGHTA; CDR2 reads FQGNSA. CDR3 coding DNA: TGTGCCAGCATCATCGGGGGGCGAGGGACTGAAGCTTTCTTT. It translates to CASIIGGRGTEAFF.

This chain joins TRBV24-1 and TRBJ2-7; 8 nucleotides line up with TRBD1. Per the germline V gene, CDR1 is KGHDR and CDR2 is SFDVKD. The CDR3 consists of 16 residues. V trimming: 3 bases; J trimming: 6 bases; junction bases outside the gene matches: 12. CDR3 sequence reads: CATSDATDRAGVEQYF. For the CDR3, the DNA is TGTGCCACCAGTGATGCCACGGACAGGGCCGGCGTCGAGCAGTACTTC.

The chain uses TRBV6-5 and TRBJ2-2; no definite D call. The CDR3 is 13 residues long. V was trimmed by 6 bases and J by 7 bases, leaving 12 bases between them. CDR1 and CDR2 (germline): MNHEY, SVGAGI. CDR3: CASSRELVGELFF. CDR3 DNA sequence: TGTGCCAGCAGCCGCGAATTAGTCGGGGAGCTGTTTTTT.

This chain connects TRBV6-2 or TRBV6-3 to TRBJ1-4, with TRBD1 matching 9 bases. Trimming at V came to 2 bases and at J to 4 bases, leaving 17 bases not matched to a gene. Germline V CDR1 and CDR2: MNHEY, SVGEGT. The CDR3 covers 20 residues. The CDR3 DNA is TGTGCCAGCAGTTACACCTGGACAGGGGTCCGCCCCGGGGATAATGAAAAACTGTTTTTT. It encodes CASSYTWTGVRPGDNEKLFF.

CDR3 coding DNA: TGTGCCAGCAGCTTCCCCGGACAGCACAATGAGCAGTTCTTC. Protein: CASSFPGQHNEQFF. V usage is TRBV25-1 and J usage is TRBJ2-1; D may be TRBD1 (6 bases). V shed 6 bases and J shed 5 bases, with 14 bases lying between them. The V gene's germline CDR1 is MGHDK and CDR2 SYGVNS. CDR3 length equals 14 residues.

The V call is TRBV4-1, the J call TRBJ1-5, with 7 nucleotides matching TRBD1. The germline gives CDR1 MGHRA, CDR2 YSYEKL. The CDR3 length is 15 residues. V was clipped by 2 bases and J by 9 bases; unmatched bases: 10. The CDR3 region has the DNA TGCGCCAGCAGCCAAACACAGGGGAGCAGTGGGCCCCAGCATTTT. The encoded protein is CASSQTQGSSGPQHF.

This clone has more than one count but fewer than ten. The chain has TRBV24-1 and TRBJ2-3; TRBD2 matches 12 bases. Germline values: CDR1 KGHDR, CDR2 SFDVKD. There are 17 residues in the CDR3. The V segment lost 3 bases and the J segment 5 bases; nucleotides outside the gene matches: 8. CDR3 in amino acids: CATSDRASGGALDTQYF. The CDR3 bases are TGTGCCACCAGTGATAGGGCTAGCGGGGGGGCCTTAGATACGCAGTATTTT.

The chain joins TRBV28 to TRBJ1-2; 7 bases agree with TRBD1. The CDR3 sequence is 12 residues long. With V trimmed by 5 bases and J by 9 bases, 6 bases remained unmatched. Germline CDR1 is MDHEN and CDR2 is SYDVKM. The CDR3 region is CASSPSTGRYTF. The DNA for the CDR3 is TGTGCCAGCAGTCCTTCGACAGGGCGCTACACCTTC.

The chain joins TRBV6-2 or TRBV6-3 to TRBJ2-4, with 7 bases aligning to TRBD1. Germline V gene sequence: CDR1 MNHEY, CDR2 SVGEGT. This CDR3 region has 14 residues. V lost 5 bases to trimming and J lost 10 bases; unmatched junction nucleotides: 11. This chain's CDR3 is CASSHRRDSNIQYF. The DNA of the CDR3 is TGTGCCAGCAGTCACCGTCGGGACAGCAATATTCAGTACTTC.

The genes are TRBV5-1 and TRBJ2-1; D possibly corresponds to TRBD1 (6 bases). The V end was cut by 5 bases, the J end by 8 bases, with 23 bases between. The CDR3 extends over 16 amino acids. Germline V gene data show CDR1 as SGHRS and CDR2 as YFSETQ. This chain's CDR3 is CASSTHQVPGHYEQFF. CDR3 nucleotide sequence: TGCGCCAGCAGTACGCACCAGGTCCCGGGACATTATGAGCAGTTCTTC.

The rearrangement uses TRBV19 and TRBJ2-1, with D possibly being TRBD1 (6 bases). This CDR3 spans 15 amino acids. With 8 bases removed from V and 4 bases from J, the gap between germline ends came to 18 bases. Germline V gene lookup returns CDR1 LNHDA and CDR2 SQIVND (reference sequence). DNA of the CDR3: TGTGCCAGTGGTAAAGCAGGGGTTAGTTACAATGAGCAGTTCTTC. Translation: CASGKAGVSYNEQFF. Together with reference TRBV19 and TRBJ2-1, the CDR3 gives the full variable domain: DGGITQSPKYLFRKEGQNVTLSCEQNLNHDAMYWYRQDPGQGLRLIYYSQIVNDFQKGDIAEGYSVSREKKESFPLTVTSAQKNPTAFYLCASGKAGVSYNEQFFGPGTRLTVL.

The chain joins TRBV7-3 to TRBJ2-7; a possible D gene is TRBD1 (6 bases). V was clipped by 10 bases and J by 5 bases, with 9 bases between them. The CDR3 has 10 residues. From germline, CDR1 is SGHTA and CDR2 FQGTGA. The CDR3 DNA reads TGTGCCACCCAGGGGAACGAGCAGTACTTC. Translated, it gives CATQGNEQYF. The complete variable domain, with remaining parts taken from reference TRBV7-3 and TRBJ2-7, reads GAGVSQTPSNKVTEKGKYVELRCDPISGHTALYWYRQSLGQGPEFLIYFQGTGAADDSGLPNDRFFAVRPEGSVSTLKIQRTERGDSAVYLCATQGNEQYFGPGTRLTVT.

The chain combines TRBV6-5 with TRBJ1-5; 7 bases match TRBD1. Trimming cost V 6 bases and J 0 bases; bases outside gene matches: 5. The CDR3 is 15 amino acids. Germline V gene lookup returns CDR1 MNHEY and CDR2 SVGAGI. CDR3 sequence: CASSSDRASNQPQHF. The CDR3 region has the DNA TGTGCCAGCAGCTCCGACAGGGCTAGCAATCAGCCCCAGCATTTT.